This T cell receptor beta chain is drawn from a study of response to subunit inactivated influenza vaccine. Whole-study results and caveats: Few additional T cells are recruited per seasonal influenza vaccination, authors suggested.

TCRdb re-called the RT-PCR reads through MiXCR, storing one row per CDR3 protein. The sample carries 650,000 to 800,000 distinct CDR3 sequences, about a fifth recorded once. Regarding this clonotype: What it recognizes is unknown.

Per germline, CDR1 SQVTM and CDR2 ANQGSEA. The CDR3 extends over 13 amino acids. Trimming left V 4 bases short and J 5 bases short, with 14 bases between. Sequencing used PBMCs from blood, obtained less than 6 days after vaccination. The sequence derives from a man in his forties or fifties who received an inactivated influenza vaccine. This chain connects TRBV29-1 to TRBJ1-1, with no clear D. CDR3 coding DNA: TGCAGCGTTGTTATGGCCGCGGGGACTGAAGCTTTCTTT. The encoded protein is CSVVMAAGTEAFF.